The 12 T cell receptor beta chains below come from one sample, sequenced in a study of blood T cells in healthy people across ages. Primed by a sample-barcoded 5' primer and a J-beta primer mix, a second PCR proceeded for roughly 7 to 12 cycles. TCRdb processed the 5' RACE reads anew with MiXCR; each CDR3 protein has one entry. The table lists 1.4 million to 1.5 million distinct CDR3 sequences, roughly 40% of them singletons. Sequenced material: blood. These TCRs come from a woman aged 18-35 years in good health.

This clonotype has a handful of counts. V usage is TRBV25-1 and J usage is TRBJ2-5; tentatively, D is TRBD2 (5 bases). The CDR3 is made up of 14 amino acids. V was pared by 2 bases and J by 3 bases, with 10 bases between. Germline V lookup: CDR1 MGHDK, CDR2 SYGVNS. CDR3 in DNA: TGTGCCAGCAGTGAAGCAGCGGTAGAAGAGACCCAGTACTTC. Its translation is CASSEAAVEETQYF.

The rearrangement joins TRBV7-9 to TRBJ2-3; 7 nucleotides align to TRBD2. After removal of 5 bases from V and 2 bases from J, the junction contained 7 bases not matched to a gene. Germline-derived CDR1 and CDR2 are SEHNR and FQNEAQ (reference sequence). The CDR3 totals 15 residues. CDR3 in amino acids: CASSPLAVYTDTQYF. The CDR3 coding sequence is TGTGCCAGCAGCCCTCTAGCGGTTTACACAGATACGCAGTATTTT.

This CDR3 reads CSAEGDSNQPQHF. The CDR3 DNA is TGCAGTGCTGAGGGAGACAGCAATCAGCCCCAGCATTTT. The chain uses TRBV20-1 and TRBJ1-5; D not resolved. The ends were cut back, 5 bases at V and 1 base at J, with 9 bases in the middle. Per germline, CDR1 DFQATT and CDR2 SNEGSKA (reference sequence). This CDR3 is built from 13 residues.

The chain links TRBV27 to TRBJ2-3; D ambiguous. This CDR3 has 13 residues. Between the trimmed V and J ends, which lost 6 bases and 7 bases, there was a span of 14 bases. CDR1 is MNHEY and CDR2 is SMNVEV in the germline V gene (reference sequence). CDR3 region: CASSLQPLNTQYF. The CDR3, as DNA: TGTGCCAGCAGCCTCCAACCTTTGAATACGCAGTATTTT.

This clonotype showed up just a few times. The chain is built from TRBV14 and TRBJ1-1, with D tentatively TRBD1 (5 bases). CDR3 length: 14 residues. V lost 1 base to trimming and J lost 5 bases, with 11 bases between them. Germline lookup yields CDR1 SGHDN and CDR2 FVKESK. This CDR3 reads CASSQVGLVTEAFF. The CDR3 nucleotides read TGTGCCAGCAGCCAAGTGGGGCTGGTAACTGAAGCTTTCTTT. Looking up the rest from reference TRBV14 and TRBJ1-1 gives the full variable domain: EAGVTQFPSHSVIEKGQTVTLRCDPISGHDNLYWYRRVMGKEIKFLLHFVKESKQDESGMPNNRFLAERTGGTYSTLKVQPAELEDSGVYFCASSQVGLVTEAFFGQGTRLTVV.

This clonotype was recorded many times. The gene calls are TRBV12-3 or TRBV12-4 and TRBJ2-5; 7 bases align to TRBD1. The CDR3 loop spans 15 amino acids. V lost 1 base, J lost 1 base, and 3 bases stayed unmatched. Written as DNA, the CDR3 is TGTGCCAGCAGTTTAGTGGGACAGCTCCAAGAGACCCAGTACTTC. It translates to CASSLVGQLQETQYF.

This clonotype was seen only a few times. The V and J genes are TRBV2 and TRBJ2-1, with 13 bases identical to TRBD2. The CDR3 length is 20 residues. The ends lost 4 bases at V and 0 bases at J; junction bases unmatched: 12. Germline values: CDR1 SNHLY, CDR2 FYNNEI. The CDR3 protein is CASSGRRRLAGGLSYNEQFF. CDR3 in DNA: TGTGCCAGCAGTGGGCGGAGGAGACTAGCGGGGGGTCTCTCCTACAATGAGCAGTTCTTC.

This clonotype came up a few times. This rearrangement joins TRBV7-2 to TRBJ2-3; 16 nucleotides match TRBD2. After removal of 6 bases from V and 7 bases from J, the junction contained 10 bases not matched to a gene. Germline CDR1 and CDR2: SGHTA and FQGNSA. The CDR3 extends over 17 amino acids. The CDR3 nucleotides are TGTGCCAGCAGTCTAGGGACTAGCGGGAGGGCTCGTAATACGCAGTATTTT. It yields the protein CASSLGTSGRARNTQYF.

The chain links TRBV5-1 to TRBJ2-3; D may be TRBD2 (5 bases). V lost 7 bases to trimming and J lost 7 bases, with 22 bases between them. In germline, CDR1 is SGHRS, CDR2 YFSETQ. CDR3 length: 15 amino acids. The CDR3 DNA sequence: TGCGCCAGCTCGGGGTTGTCGTCAGTGACATATACGCAGTATTTT. Translated: CASSGLSSVTYTQYF. Complete variable domain (other parts from reference TRBV5-1 and TRBJ2-3): KAGVTQTPRYLIKTRGQQVTLSCSPISGHRSVSWYQQTPGQGLQFLFEYFSETQRNKGNFPGRFSGRQFSNSRSEMNVSTLELGDSALYLCASSGLSSVTYTQYFGPGTRLTVL.

The chain couples TRBV10-3 to TRBJ2-3; 7 bases line up with TRBD2. V trimming: 4 bases; J trimming: 2 bases; junction bases outside the gene matches: 9. Germline V gene lookup returns CDR1 ENHRY and CDR2 SYGVKD. There are 16 residues in the CDR3. CDR3 coding DNA: TGTGCCATCAGTGGACGGGGGGACTATTTCACAGATACGCAGTATTTT. It specifies CAISGRGDYFTDTQYF.

This clonotype was seen only a few times. The CDR3: CASRSTGGNTEAFF. DNA of the CDR3: TGTGCCAGCAGGAGTACAGGGGGGAACACTGAAGCTTTCTTT. V and J are TRBV28 and TRBJ1-1; TRBD1 matches at 8 bases. Trimming took 6 bases from V and 1 from J; bases not matched to a gene: 4. This CDR3 comprises 14 residues. The germline CDR1 and CDR2 sequences are MDHEN and SYDVKM.

The chain employs TRBV5-6 and TRBJ2-3; TRBD2 matches at 13 bases. The J segment lost 2 bases and the V segment lost 3 bases, leaving 6 bases of the junction unmatched. The CDR3 has 17 residues. Germline lookup yields CDR1 SGHDT and CDR2 YYEEEE. DNA for the CDR3: TGTGCCAGCAGCTGGGGAGGACTAGCGGGGGTCACAGATACGCAGTATTTT. Translation gives CASSWGGLAGVTDTQYF. The complete variable domain, with remaining parts taken from reference TRBV5-6 and TRBJ2-3, reads DAGVTQSPTHLIKTRGQQVTLRCSPKSGHDTVSWYQQALGQGPQFIFQYYEEEERQRGNFPDRFSGHQFPNYSSELNVNALLLGDSALYLCASSWGGLAGVTDTQYFGPGTRLTVL.